This T cell receptor beta chain was profiled in a study of T cell clones after liver transplantation. V gave up 5 bases and J gave up 0 bases; unmatched junction bases: 2. Germline loops: CDR1 SNHLY, CDR2 FYNNEI. The CDR3 loop spans 15 amino acids. The assay was immunoSEQ multiplex PCR, and TCRdb's table has in-frame clones only and misses some. The repertoire holds about 74,000 clones, with approximately 80% as singletons. The chain combines TRBV2 with TRBJ2-3; 10 bases are shared with TRBD2. This TCR was recovered from a human donor who received a liver transplant. The source material was CD4+ T cells from blood, sampled before liver transplant. The CDR3 loop is CASSPSGRSTDTQYF. Here the CDR3 DNA reads TGTGCCAGCAGTCCTAGCGGGAGAAGCACAGATACGCAGTATTTT. Looking up the rest from reference TRBV2 and TRBJ2-3 gives the full variable domain: EPEVTQTPSHQVTQMGQEVILRCVPISNHLYFYWYRQILGQKVEFLVSFYNNEISEKSEIFDDQFSVERPDGSNFTLKIRSTKLEDSAMYFCASSPSGRSTDTQYFGPGTRLTVL.